This T cell receptor (beta chain) was captured by sequencing in a study of preoperative IRX-2 immunotherapy in early breast cancer (dated by TCRdb to about 2019). What the treatment or condition label conveys for this sample: preoperative locoregional IRX-2 cytokine immunotherapy. The samples were obtained from a phase Ib study in which preoperative, locoregional IRX-2 cytokine immunotherapy intended to prime immune responses was tested. Before surgery, IRX-2 was given to the donors, who were patients with early-stage breast cancer. Library preparation used the immunoSEQ multiplex PCR assay. TCRdb re-hosts the immuneACCESS table, in-frame sequences only. Its copies lack some clones; in the studies checked, an unresolved V gene accounts for under half of them, and the cause for the rest is not known. A total of 30,000 to 45,000 clones appear in this sample, around 82% of them only once. The ten largest clones represent about 1.5% of the sample.

Including cysteine and phenylalanine, the CDR3 has 14 amino acids. CDR3 DNA only is kept here, 42 bases in frame from base 1. V is cut by 3 bases and J by 4 bases, and the space between the germline ends is 15 bases. CDR1 and CDR2, looked up from the germline V gene (reference sequence), are GTSNPN and SVGIG. Comment on this clone: Its antigen is unknown. No per-base quality is available; no much larger clone lies one base away.

The source was lymph node tissue, collected after IRX-2 immunotherapy. In this chain, TRBV30 is recombined with TRBJ1-2; the D gene assignment is ambiguous. This receptor was obtained from a human donor with breast cancer. The DNA is as follows: TGTGCCTGGAGCCCAGACTCGATGGGCTATGGCTACACCTTC. Its protein is CAWSPDSMGYGYTF.